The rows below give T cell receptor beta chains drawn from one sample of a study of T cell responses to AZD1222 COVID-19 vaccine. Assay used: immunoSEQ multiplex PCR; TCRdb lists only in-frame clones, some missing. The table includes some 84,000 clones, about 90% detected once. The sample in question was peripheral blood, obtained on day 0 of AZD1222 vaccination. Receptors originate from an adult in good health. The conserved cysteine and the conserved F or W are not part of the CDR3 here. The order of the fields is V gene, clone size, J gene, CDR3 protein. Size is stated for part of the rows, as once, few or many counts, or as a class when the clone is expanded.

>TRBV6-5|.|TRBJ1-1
ASSLPLEAF
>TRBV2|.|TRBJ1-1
ASSDRAGLEAF
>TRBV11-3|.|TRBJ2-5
ASSLGGTQETQY
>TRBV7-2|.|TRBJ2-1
ASSFTQGPWEQF
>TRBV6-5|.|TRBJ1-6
ASSYLITGTGSPLH
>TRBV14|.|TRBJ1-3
ASSQTWRTIY
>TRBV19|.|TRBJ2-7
ASRSRADYEQY
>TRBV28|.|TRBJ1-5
ASGAGGTYQPQH
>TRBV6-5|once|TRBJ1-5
ATSIRVNQPQH
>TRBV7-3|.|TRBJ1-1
ASSLVPVRNTEAF
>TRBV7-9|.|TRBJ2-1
ASSLLADQRNEQF
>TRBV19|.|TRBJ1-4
ASSIRLSATNEKLF
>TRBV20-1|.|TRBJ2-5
SATQETQY
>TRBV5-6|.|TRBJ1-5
ASSLGGTMKPQH
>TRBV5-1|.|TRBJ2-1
ASSFPGSGGPHEQF
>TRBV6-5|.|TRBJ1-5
ASTGTVNQPQH
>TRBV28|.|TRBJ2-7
ASRTQGSDSYEQY